The next 18 T cell receptor beta chains were all read from a single sample in a study of cytomegalovirus exposure and HLA in healthy donors. Both 60 Vbeta primers and 13 Jbeta primers went into the PCR. The protocol was immunoSEQ multiplex PCR, while the TCRdb copy is restricted to in-frame clones and leaves out a portion. Altogether about 200,000 clones are present, about 80% being singletons, with the ten largest covering approximately 14%. The sample consisted of PBMCs. Every receptor here comes from a woman aged 25 to 39 in good health and CMV-seropositive.

The V and J genes are TRBV7-9 and TRBJ1-2; 7 positions match TRBD1. The CDR3 totals 13 residues. Germline values: CDR1 SEHNR, CDR2 FQNEAQ (reference sequence). Unmatched junction bases numbered 2, after V lost 4 bases and J lost 3 bases. The CDR3 spells CASSSGQDYGYTF. The CDR3 DNA reads as TGTGCCAGCAGCTCAGGACAGGACTATGGCTACACCTTC.

This sequence joins TRBV6-1 and TRBJ2-7; 7 nucleotides match TRBD1. CDR1 is MNHNS and CDR2 is SASEGT in the germline V gene. The CDR3 is 14 amino acids. Losses at the gene ends were 5 bases for V and 3 bases for J; bases not matched to a gene: 7. The CDR3: CASSNHRGDYEQYF. The CDR3 bases are TGTGCCAGCAGTAACCACAGGGGAGACTACGAGCAGTACTTC.

The V gene is TRBV30, the J gene TRBJ2-2; TRBD1 matches at 10 bases. The CDR3 covers 15 residues. From germline, CDR1 is GTSNPN and CDR2 SVGIG (reference sequence). Unmatched junction bases numbered 4, after V lost 0 bases and J lost 6 bases. CDR3 residues: CAWSVQTGGAGELFF. DNA of the CDR3: TGTGCCTGGAGTGTTCAGACAGGGGGCGCCGGGGAGCTGTTTTTT.

V is TRBV7-2 and J is TRBJ1-5; D is ambiguous. V gave up 1 base and J gave up 0 bases, with 4 bases separating them. The CDR3 spans 14 residues. Germline CDR1 reads SGHTA; CDR2 reads FQGNSA. The CDR3 coding sequence is TGTGCCAGCAGCTTAGTCAGTAGCAATCAGCCCCAGCATTTT. Translating it yields CASSLVSSNQPQHF.

This chain uses TRBV9 with TRBJ2-3; D is possibly TRBD1 (6 bases). CDR1 is SGDLS, CDR2 YYNGEE, per germline. This CDR3 is 15 amino acids long. V lost 4 bases and J lost 4, with 16 bases in between. The CDR3 DNA is TGTGCCAGCAGCTTTCCCAGGGGTCGGTCAGATACGCAGTATTTT. It is translated as CASSFPRGRSDTQYF.

The chain uses TRBV5-4 and TRBJ2-3; 7 bases line up with TRBD2. Germline V gene sequence: CDR1 SGHNT, CDR2 YYREEE (reference sequence). This CDR3 region has 14 residues. V lost 1 base to trimming and J lost 6 bases; unmatched junction nucleotides: 5. For the CDR3, the DNA is TGTGCCAGCAGCTTGACCCGGCGGGGGGATACGCAGTATTTT. This translates into CASSLTRRGDTQYF.

The V call is TRBV5-4, the J call TRBJ1-1; D is unclear. This CDR3 is 16 amino acids long. Trimming shortened V by 0 bases and J by 0 bases, and 12 bases separated the two germline ends. Germline V gives CDR1 SGHNT, CDR2 YYREEE (reference sequence). The CDR3 DNA follows: TGTGCCAGCAGCTTGGCGCGAGTCCCCATGAACACTGAAGCTTTCTTT. Amino acids: CASSLARVPMNTEAFF.

The gene calls are TRBV27 and TRBJ1-2, with 10 bases fitting TRBD1. The CDR3 runs to 12 residues. Looked up from germline, CDR1 is MNHEY and CDR2 is SMNVEV (reference sequence). V lost 5 bases and J lost 7; bases outside the gene matches: 1. CDR3 nucleotides: TGTGCCAGCAGTAGGACAGGGGGTGGCTACACCTTC. Translated, it gives CASSRTGGGYTF.

The chain joins TRBV7-2 to TRBJ1-2, with TRBD1 identical over 8 bases. V shed 5 bases, J shed 4 bases, and the junction held 3 bases outside the gene matches. This CDR3 is built from 13 residues. Germline V CDR1 and CDR2: SGHTA, FQGNSA. DNA of the CDR3: TGTGCCAGCAGCGGACAGGGAGGCTATGGCTACACCTTC. It translates to CASSGQGGYGYTF.

The genes are TRBV7-2 and TRBJ1-2; a possible D gene is TRBD1 (5 bases). CDR1 is SGHTA and CDR2 is FQGNSA in the germline V gene. This CDR3 contains 13 residues. With 4 bases removed from V and 8 bases from J, the gap between germline ends came to 14 bases. DNA for the CDR3: TGTGCCAGCAGCTCATCGGCGGGGGTCGGCTACACCTTC. This sequence encodes CASSSSAGVGYTF. The full variable domain, with the rest looked up from reference TRBV7-2 and TRBJ1-2, is GAGVSQSPSNKVTEKGKDVELRCDPISGHTALYWYRQSLGQGLEFLIYFQGNSAPDKSGLPSDRFSAERTGGSVSTLTIQRTQQEDSAVYLCASSSSAGVGYTFGSGTRLTVV.

V is TRBV5-1 and J is TRBJ1-1; 8 bases fit TRBD1. The CDR3 is 15 amino acids. J lost 5 bases, V lost 0 bases, and 6 bases had no gene match. CDR1 is SGHRS and CDR2 is YFSETQ in the germline V gene. The CDR3 sequence is CASSLDPDRATEAFF. The CDR3 DNA sequence: TGCGCCAGCAGCTTGGACCCGGACAGGGCTACTGAAGCTTTCTTT.

This clone was observed once. This chain links TRBV4-3 with TRBJ1-4; weak D call: TRBD1 (6 bases). The CDR3 runs 16 residues. Trimming cost V 0 bases and J 7 bases, with 15 bases left between them. The germline gives CDR1 LGHNA, CDR2 YSLEER. The CDR3 sequence is CASSQEGGGDSEKLFF. The CDR3 region has the DNA TGCGCCAGCAGCCAAGAAGGAGGGGGGGATAGTGAAAAACTGTTTTTT.

The chain links TRBV6-1 to TRBJ2-3; D perhaps matches TRBD2 (6 bases). Trimming pared 4 bases from V and 1 base from J, leaving 12 bases between. Germline values: CDR1 MNHNS, CDR2 SASEGT. The CDR3 is 15 amino acids. The CDR3: CASSVLAQGTDTQYF. Here the CDR3 DNA reads TGTGCCAGCAGTGTCCTAGCGCAAGGCACAGATACGCAGTATTTT.

The chain links TRBV7-9 to TRBJ1-1; maybe TRBD1 (6 bases). The V gene lost 5 bases and the J gene lost 4 bases, with 14 bases spanning the gap. The germline gives CDR1 SEHNR, CDR2 FQNEAQ (reference sequence). The CDR3 consists of 14 residues. DNA of the CDR3: TGTGCCAGCAGCCCAAGACAGGCAGTCACTGAAGCTTTCTTT. It translates to CASSPRQAVTEAFF.

The chain has TRBV12-5 and TRBJ2-1, with 8 bases lining up with TRBD2. The J segment lost 1 base and the V segment lost 7 bases, leaving 9 bases of the junction unmatched. From germline, CDR1 is LGHNT and CDR2 FRNRAP. This CDR3 has 16 amino acids. The CDR3 sequence: CASASSGRGSYNEQFF. The CDR3, as DNA: TGTGCTAGTGCCTCCAGCGGGAGAGGGTCCTACAATGAGCAGTTCTTC.

The chain has TRBV2 and TRBJ1-3; D gene ambiguous. The CDR3 covers 14 residues. Germline V lookup: CDR1 SNHLY, CDR2 FYNNEI. Trimming stripped 10 bases from V and 2 bases from J, with 15 bases between. CDR3 nucleotides: TGTGCCACCAAACCCACGGGGACTGGAAACACCATATATTTT. Translating it yields CATKPTGTGNTIYF.

This chain connects TRBV5-1 to TRBJ2-5, with TRBD1 matching over 7 bases. Near its end, the DNA agrees better with TRBJ2-7, so the J call may be wrong. The CDR3 is made up of 14 amino acids. Germline CDR1 reads SGHRS; CDR2 reads YFSETQ. CDR3 coding DNA: TGCGCCAGCAGCAAGGGACAGCTTTCCTACGAGCAGTACTTC. Translated, it gives CASSKGQLSYEQYF.

The chain carries TRBV2 and TRBJ1-5; 8 nucleotides agree with TRBD1. Germline V gene lookup returns CDR1 SNHLY and CDR2 FYNNEI. Losses at the gene ends were 3 bases for V and 6 bases for J; bases not matched to a gene: 7. This CDR3 is built from 15 residues. The CDR3 protein is CASSDMDRVSQPQHF. The DNA for the CDR3 is TGTGCCAGCAGTGATATGGACAGGGTTTCTCAGCCCCAGCATTTT.